One sample yielded the 10 T cell receptor beta chains listed below, sequenced in a study of cytomegalovirus exposure and HLA in healthy donors. PCR amplification relied on 60 Vbeta primers (plus 13 Jbeta primers). This table comes from immunoSEQ multiplex PCR, and its TCRdb copy is limited to in-frame clones, with some not included. The sample has 140,000 or so clones; the top ten hold 0.96%. The sample comprised PBMCs. The receptors originated from a male donor in good health and CMV-seronegative.

The chain links TRBV10-3 to TRBJ1-2; TRBD1 matches at 7 bases. The CDR3 contains 12 residues. CDR1 and CDR2 from the germline V gene are ENHRY and SYGVKD. V dropped 2 bases and J dropped 6; count of bases not matched to a gene: 0. CDR3 bases: TGTGCCATCAGTGAGGACAGGGATGGCTACACCTTC. This encodes CAISEDRDGYTF.

The chain uses TRBV6-1 and TRBJ2-7; D not certain. Trimming stripped 2 bases from V and 0 bases from J, with 8 bases between. The CDR3 loop spans 14 amino acids. CDR1 and CDR2 (germline): MNHNS, SASEGT. CDR3 bases: TGTGCCAGCAGTGAACAGACTCTCTCCTACGAGCAGTACTTC. This sequence encodes CASSEQTLSYEQYF.

CDR3 coding DNA: TGCGCCAGCAGCGGGGACAGAAGCTCTGGGGCCAACGTCCTGACTTTC. Its protein is CASSGDRSSGANVLTF. The chain uses TRBV5-1 and TRBJ2-6; 7 nucleotides align to TRBD1. CDR1 and CDR2 from the germline V gene are SGHRS and YFSETQ. The CDR3 has 16 residues. Trimming took 4 bases from V and 0 from J; bases not matched to a gene: 4. Based on the CDR3 plus reference TRBV5-1 and TRBJ2-6, the full variable domain is KAGVTQTPRYLIKTRGQQVTLSCSPISGHRSVSWYQQTPGQGLQFLFEYFSETQRNKGNFPGRFSGRQFSNSRSEMNVSTLELGDSALYLCASSGDRSSGANVLTFGAGSRLTVL.

The V and J genes are TRBV6-1 and TRBJ1-5, with 8 bases fitting TRBD1. V lost 10 bases and J lost 5; bases outside the gene matches: 10. Germline assignment: CDR1 MNHNS and CDR2 SASEGT. This CDR3 spans 14 amino acids. The CDR3 protein is CANRLTGDDQPQHF. Here the CDR3 DNA reads TGTGCCAACCGGCTGACAGGGGATGATCAGCCCCAGCATTTT.

The rearrangement links TRBV29-1 to TRBJ1-5; 8 bases align to TRBD1. Germline values: CDR1 SQVTM, CDR2 ANQGSEA. J was trimmed by 0 bases and V by 5 bases; bases with no gene match: 15. This CDR3 has 18 residues. CDR3 sequence (DNA): TGCAGCGTTTCGTTTCCGAAAGGACAGGGCAATAGCAATCAGCCCCAGCATTTT. The encoded protein is CSVSFPKGQGNSNQPQHF.

V is TRBV6-4 and J is TRBJ1-5, with D possibly TRBD1 on 5 matching bases. The CDR3 totals 13 residues. Germline-derived CDR1 and CDR2 are MRHNA and SNTAGT. V was trimmed by 6 bases and J by 4 bases, leaving 10 bases between them. The CDR3 bases are TGTGCCAGCAGCCAGGGCAGGAATCAGCCCCAGCATTTT. It translates to CASSQGRNQPQHF.

The gene calls are TRBV4-3 and TRBJ2-7; D is ambiguous. Trimming took 1 base from V and 0 from J, leaving 7 bases between them. Germline V gene sequence: CDR1 LGHNA, CDR2 YSLEER. The CDR3 runs 14 residues. The CDR3: CASSQGAGSYEQYF. In DNA form, the CDR3 reads TGCGCCAGCAGCCAAGGTGCCGGCTCCTACGAGCAGTACTTC.

The chain couples TRBV2 to TRBJ1-4; 7 bases align to TRBD1. V lost 2 bases to trimming and J lost 7 bases; unmatched junction nucleotides: 7. Per the germline V gene, CDR1 is SNHLY and CDR2 is FYNNEI. The CDR3 has 15 amino acids. CDR3 nucleotide sequence: TGTGCCAGCAGTGAACAGGGGGAAAAGGGTGAAAAACTGTTTTTT. It yields the protein CASSEQGEKGEKLFF.

The rearrangement links TRBV6-5 to TRBJ1-3, with no clear D. CDR3 length: 16 residues. The V end was cut by 2 bases, the J end by 0 bases, with 11 bases between. CDR1 is MNHEY and CDR2 is SVGAGI in the germline V gene. The CDR3 region has the DNA TGTGCCAGCAGTTACGGAGGCTCTCCCTCTGGAAACACCATATATTTT. It codes for CASSYGGSPSGNTIYF.

V usage is TRBV28 and J usage is TRBJ1-5; D is unclear. CDR1 is MDHEN and CDR2 is SYDVKM in the germline V gene. V was shortened by 5 bases and J by 7 bases, with 15 bases between the two germline ends. This CDR3 is 14 amino acids long. The CDR3 DNA reads TGTGCCAGCAGTCGGAACGAACGCGGGCAGCCCCAGCATTTT. Translating gives CASSRNERGQPQHF.